Presented here are 8 T cell receptor beta chains from one specimen sequenced in a study of T cell clonotyping in hematopoietic cell transplantation. Sequencing used immunoSEQ multiplex PCR; TCRdb keeps in-frame clones, though not all of them. This sample yields some 27,000 clones, of which approximately 82% are seen a single time; around 1.9% belongs to the top ten. Indicated time point: recipient sample about 28 days before transplant, after cytoreduction. Sequences were derived from peripheral blood mononuclear cells, sampled before stem cell transplant. The receptors come from a middle-aged man with acute myeloid leukemia. Some clones in this sample may be carry-over from other donors' samples.

V usage is TRBV11-3 and J usage is TRBJ2-1, with TRBD2 as a possible D gene (6 bases). Between the trimmed V and J ends, which lost 2 bases and 5 bases, there was a span of 10 bases. Germline CDR1 SGHNT, CDR2 YENEEA. This CDR3 contains 14 residues. CDR3 coding DNA: TGTGCCAGCAGCTTATTTGGCGGGAACAATGAGCAGTTCTTC. It codes for CASSLFGGNNEQFF.

The chain links TRBV9 to TRBJ2-2, with unresolved D. This CDR3 contains 15 residues. CDR1 is SGDLS, CDR2 YYNGEE, per germline. V was pared by 0 bases and J by 1 base, with 7 bases between. The chain's CDR3 is CASSVASENTGELFF. The CDR3 DNA reads TGTGCCAGCAGCGTAGCTTCCGAGAACACCGGGGAGCTGTTTTTT.

There are a few counts of this clone. V is TRBV6-9 and J is TRBJ1-6, with 9 bases fitting TRBD1. V lost 6 bases and J lost 7; bases outside the gene matches: 10. The CDR3 covers 16 residues. Germline V gives CDR1 MNHGY, CDR2 SVAAGI. The CDR3 region is CASSTLLGQGNSPLHF. Written as DNA, the CDR3 is TGTGCCAGCAGCACTCTTTTGGGACAGGGAAATTCACCCCTCCACTTT.

The V and J genes are TRBV5-6 and TRBJ2-7, with 7 bases that match TRBD1. This CDR3 region has 14 residues. Germline CDR1 and CDR2: SGHDT and YYEEEE. The trim removed 1 base at V and 3 bases at J, leaving 4 bases unmatched. The CDR3 spells CASSLLRDSYEQYF. The CDR3, as DNA: TGTGCCAGCAGCTTGTTAAGGGACAGCTACGAGCAGTACTTC.

V gene TRBV10-2 combines with J gene TRBJ2-7, with D perhaps given as TRBD1 or TRBD2 (5 bases each). CDR3 length: 15 amino acids. CDR1 and CDR2 from the germline V gene are WSHSY and SAAADI. V lost 6 bases, J lost 5 bases, and 20 bases lay in between. The CDR3 reads CASRDTGTHANEQYF. CDR3 DNA: TGCGCCAGCAGGGATACCGGGACGCACGCGAACGAGCAGTACTTC.

The chain carries TRBV21-1 and TRBJ1-2; the table calls TRBD1, which could not be checked here. TRBV21-1 is a pseudogene segment. The CDR3 loop spans 15 amino acids. CDR3 sequence reads: CASSKGNRGPRGYTF. CDR3 coding DNA: TGTGCCAGCAGCAAAGGCAACAGGGGGCCGCGGGGCTACACCTTC.

This rearrangement joins TRBV6-5 to TRBJ2-1; maybe TRBD1 (5 bases). This CDR3 contains 14 residues. CDR1 is MNHEY and CDR2 is SVGAGI in the germline V gene. V lost 2 bases and J lost 5, with 10 bases in between. CDR3 amino acids: CASSYKGQNNEQFF. The DNA for the CDR3 is TGTGCCAGCAGTTACAAGGGGCAGAACAATGAGCAGTTCTTC.

The chain combines TRBV7-9 with TRBJ1-6, with D perhaps TRBD1 (6 bases). There are 15 residues in the CDR3. CDR1 SEHNR and CDR2 FQNEAQ come from the germline V gene (reference sequence). V was cut by 4 bases and J by 7 bases, with 14 bases left in between. The CDR3 nucleotides read TGTGCCAGCAGCTCACTACAGGGTTCGAATTCACCCCTCCACTTT. It is translated as CASSSLQGSNSPLHF. The complete variable domain, with remaining parts taken from reference TRBV7-9 and TRBJ1-6, reads DTGVSQNPRHKITKRGQNVTFRCDPISEHNRLYWYRQTLGQGPEFLTYFQNEAQLEKSRLLSDRFSAERPKGSFSTLEIQRTEQGDSAMYLCASSSLQGSNSPLHFGNGTRLTVT.